This TCR beta chain derives from a study of beta chain features in type 1 diabetes (dated by TCRdb to about 2018). In the study overall: Patients and healthy donors did not differ in mean age, gender distribution, total cell number or subset yield. A total of around 110,000,000 sorted cells were examined across all samples, and a strong correlation was observed between cell number per subset and RNA yield. In the study, TCRB repertoires of sorted circulating CD4+ T cell subsets from recently diagnosed type 1 diabetes patients were compared with those of matched healthy donors. Whereas all 30 or so donors provided naive and central memory subsets, regulatory and stem cell-like memory subsets were isolated from just 8 patients and about 8 healthy donors. General conclusions and limits of the study: Because cDNA was sequenced instead of genomic DNA, highly expressing activated cells could be over-represented, though the groups showed no difference in activation or CD3 levels. A moderate but significant shortening of TCRB CDR3 length was observed in type 1 diabetes patients in all four CD4+ subsets. The naive, central memory and regulatory TCRB repertoires appeared to resemble one another more closely among patients than among healthy donors. Because the HLA sub-analyses included only small numbers of individuals, any influence of HLA type on TCRB rearrangement was left unresolved. Shorter templates might have been favored by PCR, but patient and control samples were amplified and corrected together, so both groups would have been affected equally by any skew. Fewer insertions and more nucleotide deletions at VDJ recombination sites were observed in patients with type 1 diabetes, implying thymic rearrangement abnormalities.

Each donor gave one peripheral blood draw, roughly 120 mL on average, collected into heparinised tubes. A BD FACSAria II was used to sort naive, central memory, regulatory and stem cell-like memory CD4+ T cells with a panel that included CD45RO, CCR7, CD25, CD127, CD95 and CD27. Purity was above 98% for every sorted population. PBMCs were isolated right away by Lymphoprep density gradient centrifugation and were stained directly, without culture. So that batch effects would be minimized, each experiment stained and sorted samples in pairs, pairing one healthy donor with one patient. All of the isolated RNA was reverse transcribed with the High Capacity cDNA Reverse Transcription Kit, so expressed TCRB transcripts were sequenced. Deep immunoSEQ sequencing was applied to naive, central memory and regulatory T cell samples, giving an average of around 3.4 million total reads per sample. Sorted cells were lysed in RLT buffer, and RNA was extracted using DNase-treated RNeasy Micro or Mini kits according to cell number. To prevent cross-contamination, each cell subset was processed individually, whereas patient and healthy donor samples were processed jointly. The immunoSEQ multiplex PCR was used to amplify TCRB sequences from cDNA, generating 87-bp fragments that spanned the CDR3 region. The amplicons were sequenced using the Illumina HiSeq platform. Under the source paper's analysis protocol: Synthetic template baselines were used to correct PCR bias computationally, reads within Hamming distance 2 were collapsed together, and singletons that could not be merged were discarded. Reads were aligned to IMGT to assign V, D and J genes, CDR3 length, and insertions or deletions at six rearrangement sites. Within each subset, clonotype counts were normalized to the number of sorted cells before true diversity and Gini coefficients were calculated with the tcR R package. The overlap coefficient, calculated on TCRB nucleotide sequences, was used to quantify repertoire sharing. Out-of-frame TCRB sequences from naive cells were analyzed as a proxy for the pre-selection repertoire. The table comes from immuneACCESS by way of TCRdb, which keeps in-frame sequences with V and J called. Part of the clones is missing from these tables; in studies checked, under half for an unresolved V gene and the rest for unknown reasons. V and J calls and clone size are those listed in that table; D and trimming were worked out from the DNA. The sample profile shows almost 250,000 clones; roughly 15% of them were found once. About 0.027% of the sample is held by the ten biggest clonotypes.

The CDR3 numbers 13 residues from cysteine through phenylalanine. CDR3 DNA is the only sequence kept; it has 39 bases, read in frame from the first base. For CDR1 and CDR2, the germline V gene lists SGHRS and YFSETQ. The germline ends are 3 bases apart after V is trimmed by 1 base and J by 4 bases. Points on this clone: Its antigen is currently not known. The sample holds no much larger clone one base away, and base qualities are not on file.

The specimen was naive CD4+ T cells from blood. The cell subset or site label corresponds to: true naive CD4+ T cells. The clonotype originates from a woman between 35 and 50 years old in good health. The chain employs TRBV5-1 and TRBJ2-6, with no confident D gene call. The sequenced DNA: TGCGCCAGCAGCTTGCAAGGGGCCAACGTCCTGACTTTC. It translates as CASSLQGANVLTF.